This T cell receptor beta chain came from a study of T cells in Graves' hyperthyroidism and ophthalmopathy. CDR1 is MNHNS and CDR2 is SASEGT in the germline V gene. With V trimmed by 4 bases and J by 6 bases, 6 bases remained unmatched. The CDR3 has 16 residues. Fresh 10 ml peripheral blood yielded PBMCs. Researchers amplified the TCR beta CDR3 regions from RNA transcripts. The HTBI primer set was used in a first-round RT-PCR of the TCR CDR3. Each CDR3 protein is one row after TCRdb ran MiXCR on the multiplex PCR reads. This repertoire shows hundreds of thousands of distinct CDR3 sequences, approximately 16% found once; its top ten account for roughly 3.5%.

The sample comprised blood. The chain couples TRBV6-1 to TRBJ1-4; TRBD1 matches at 12 bases. This TCR was recovered from a woman between 40 and 55 years old with Graves' ophthalmopathy. CDR3 DNA sequence: TGTGCCAGCAGTGGGGACAGGGGGCTATTGGATGAAAAACTGTTTTTT. It is translated as CASSGDRGLLDEKLFF.